This T cell receptor beta chain appears in the sequencing data of a study of blood T cell repertoires in COVID-19. Study context: Samples came from the United States, Italy and Spain, spanning acute and convalescent COVID-19.

The length of the CDR3 is 13 residues. With V trimmed by 7 bases and J by 2 bases, 2 bases remained unmatched. Germline V gives CDR1 LNHDA, CDR2 SQIVND (reference sequence). TCRdb's table, derived via immunoSEQ multiplex PCR, lists solely in-frame clones and lacks some. The table lists around 180,000 clones, less than 90% of them singletons. The sample taken for sequencing was peripheral blood. The clonotype was recovered from a man aged 65 to 79 with active or convalescent COVID-19. The chain has TRBV19 and TRBJ2-1; 7 nucleotides align to TRBD2. CDR3 residues: CASTGTTYNEQFF. As DNA, the CDR3 is TGTGCCAGTACCGGGACTACCTACAATGAGCAGTTCTTC.